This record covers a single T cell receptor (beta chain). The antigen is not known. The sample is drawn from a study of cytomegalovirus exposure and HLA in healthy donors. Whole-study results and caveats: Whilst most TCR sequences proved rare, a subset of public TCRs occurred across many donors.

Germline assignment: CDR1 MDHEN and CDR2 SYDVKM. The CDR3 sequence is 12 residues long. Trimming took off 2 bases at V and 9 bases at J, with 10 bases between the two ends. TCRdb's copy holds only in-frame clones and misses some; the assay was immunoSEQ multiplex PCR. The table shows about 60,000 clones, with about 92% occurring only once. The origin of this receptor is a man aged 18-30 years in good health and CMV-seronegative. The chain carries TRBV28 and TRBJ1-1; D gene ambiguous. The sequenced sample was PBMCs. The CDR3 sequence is CASSLVQSKAFF. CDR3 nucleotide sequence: TGTGCCAGCAGTTTAGTACAGTCGAAAGCTTTCTTT.